Listed here is a single T cell receptor beta chain. This specimen belongs to a study of blood T cell repertoires in COVID-19. The CDR3 extends over 16 amino acids. The germline gives CDR1 SNHLY, CDR2 FYNNEI. The V segment lost 6 bases and the J segment 0 bases; nucleotides outside the gene matches: 5. TCRdb keeps only in-frame clones here, not all; method: immunoSEQ multiplex PCR. The sample consists of under 75,000 clones, about 90% of them appearing once. The receptor was isolated from an elderly woman with active COVID-19. The sequenced sample was peripheral blood. This chain uses TRBV2 with TRBJ2-1; 10 positions match TRBD1. CDR3: CASRGTGVNSYNEQFF. CDR3 DNA: TGTGCCAGCAGAGGGACAGGGGTAAACTCCTACAATGAGCAGTTCTTC.